These 26 T cell receptor beta chains were sequenced from one sample in a study of radiation and T cells in renal cell carcinoma. The time point denotes: blood 2 weeks post-SBRT. Indicated treatment: 15 Gy SBRT to primary tumor, nephrectomy 4 weeks later. This table comes from immunoSEQ multiplex PCR, and its TCRdb copy is limited to in-frame clones, with some not included. The profile covers approximately 120,000 clones, with about four fifths appearing a single time and roughly 5.9% taken by the ten largest. Material: blood, obtained from a patient whose treatment included radiotherapy and nephrectomy. The receptors were sampled from a middle-aged man with renal cell carcinoma.

The V and J genes are TRBV5-1 and TRBJ1-1; TRBD1 matches 7 bases. The CDR3 sequence is 15 residues long. Germline lookup yields CDR1 SGHRS and CDR2 YFSETQ. The V segment lost 4 bases and the J segment 5 bases; nucleotides outside the gene matches: 11. CDR3 sequence reads: CASSPGTARSTEAFF. DNA of the CDR3: TGCGCCAGCAGCCCCGGGACAGCACGGAGTACTGAAGCTTTCTTT.

J is TRBJ1-2 and V is TRBV7-9; D perhaps matches TRBD1 (6 bases). Trimming stripped 5 bases from V and 0 bases from J, with 13 bases between. The CDR3 extends over 15 amino acids. Germline assignment: CDR1 SEHNR and CDR2 FQNEAQ (reference sequence). The CDR3 here is CASSPEQGANYGYTF. CDR3 sequence (DNA): TGTGCCAGCAGCCCCGAACAGGGAGCTAACTATGGCTACACCTTC.

The gene calls are TRBV5-1 and TRBJ2-7; D is tentatively TRBD1 or TRBD2 (5 bases each). This CDR3 contains 14 residues. V was pared by 2 bases and J by 3 bases, with 12 bases between. Germline CDR1 is SGHRS and CDR2 is YFSETQ. The CDR3: CASSLGTDIYEQYF. CDR3 nucleotides: TGCGCCAGCAGCTTAGGGACCGACATCTACGAGCAGTACTTC.

This sequence joins TRBV11-1 and TRBJ1-1, with a weak D call TRBD1 (6 bases). There are 14 residues in the CDR3. Germline V gene data show CDR1 as SGHAT and CDR2 as FQDESV (reference sequence). V shed 3 bases and J shed 3 bases, with 11 bases lying between them. The CDR3 reads CASSFWRGDTEAFF. The CDR3 nucleotides read TGTGCCAGCAGCTTCTGGAGGGGGGACACTGAAGCTTTCTTT. Combining the CDR3 with reference TRBV11-1 and TRBJ1-1 gives the whole variable domain EAEVAQSPRYKITEKSQAVAFWCDPISGHATLYWYRQILGQGPELLVQFQDESVVDDSQLPKDRFSAERLKGVDSTLKIQPAELGDSAMYLCASSFWRGDTEAFFGQGTRLTVV.

This clone has only a few counts. The same CDR3 arises from other DNA sequences in this sample as well. V and J are TRBV10-3 and TRBJ2-3; no reliable D call. The CDR3 spans 12 residues. Trimming removed 0 bases from V and 6 bases from J, with 4 bases in between. The germline gives CDR1 ENHRY, CDR2 SYGVKD. The CDR3 reads CAISESGDTQYF. The DNA of the CDR3 is TGTGCCATCAGTGAGTCAGGGGATACGCAGTATTTT.

J is TRBJ2-7 and V is TRBV10-3; D is tentatively TRBD1 or TRBD2 (5 bases each). V was clipped by 0 bases and J by 4 bases, with 13 bases between them. The CDR3 loop spans 15 amino acids. Germline CDR1 is ENHRY and CDR2 is SYGVKD. The CDR3 reads CAISESPGAGYEQYF. CDR3 nucleotides: TGTGCCATCAGTGAGTCACCCGGGGCTGGGTACGAGCAGTACTTC.

The V gene is TRBV4-1, the J gene TRBJ2-7; D call uncertain. The CDR3 totals 13 residues. V lost 0 bases and J 9 bases, leaving 12 bases between the germline ends. CDR1 MGHRA and CDR2 YSYEKL come from the germline V gene. Here the CDR3 reads CASSQDIGVGQYF. The CDR3 region has the DNA TGCGCCAGCAGCCAAGACATTGGCGTTGGGCAGTACTTC.

The chain is built from TRBV19 and TRBJ2-2, with D possibly TRBD2 on 6 matching bases. V lost 7 bases and J lost 8, with 17 bases in between. Germline V gene data show CDR1 as LNHDA and CDR2 as SQIVND (reference sequence). This CDR3 comprises 14 residues. CDR3 coding DNA: TGTGCCAGTAAGGAGGGAGCGGATTGGGGGGAGCTGTTTTTT. Residues: CASKEGADWGELFF.

Comments on this clone: The same CDR3 is also encoded by other DNA sequences in this sample. This chain links TRBV11-1 with TRBJ2-7, with 10 nucleotides matching TRBD2. The J segment lost 7 bases and the V segment lost 3 bases, leaving 9 bases of the junction unmatched. The CDR3 covers 15 residues. Per the germline V gene, CDR1 is SGHAT and CDR2 is FQDESV (reference sequence). The CDR3, as DNA: TGTGCCAGCAGCTTCTCCGGGACTAGCGTGGGGGAGCAGTACTTC. Translating it yields CASSFSGTSVGEQYF.

The rearrangement uses TRBV7-9 and TRBJ2-7; D perhaps matches TRBD2 (6 bases). The V gene's germline CDR1 is SEHNR and CDR2 FQNEAQ (reference sequence). Deletions cut 3 bases from V and 5 bases from J, with 14 bases between. The CDR3 length is 14 residues. The DNA for the CDR3 is TGTGCCAGCAGCTTGGGGGGAGGAATCGACGAGCAGTACTTC. This translates into CASSLGGGIDEQYF.

The genes are TRBV7-9 and TRBJ2-1, with 7 bases fitting TRBD1. CDR3 length equals 15 residues. Per the germline V gene, CDR1 is SEHNR and CDR2 is FQNEAQ (reference sequence). Trimming took 4 bases from V and 5 from J; bases not matched to a gene: 8. The CDR3 region is CASSSDRFSNNEQFF. CDR3 DNA sequence: TGTGCCAGCAGCTCGGACAGGTTTTCCAACAATGAGCAGTTCTTC.

The V call is TRBV9, the J call TRBJ1-1, with D maybe TRBD1 (6 bases). There are 12 residues in the CDR3. The V and J ends lost 4 bases and 12 bases respectively, with 16 bases between them. Germline-derived CDR1 and CDR2 are SGDLS and YYNGEE. The CDR3 DNA reads as TGTGCCAGCAGCCCCAGCCTTCAGGGGCCTTTCTTT. It is translated as CASSPSLQGPFF.

The V gene is TRBV4-3, the J gene TRBJ2-7; D is uncertain. Germline V gene lookup returns CDR1 LGHNA and CDR2 YSLEER. The V gene lost 3 bases and the J gene lost 6 bases, with 18 bases spanning the gap. This CDR3 spans 15 amino acids. As DNA, the CDR3 is TGCGCCAGCAGCCAGTTCCAGACGGAAAGAGCCGAGCAGTACTTC. Protein product: CASSQFQTERAEQYF.

CDR3 amino acids: CAWSEGEGYQPQHF. CDR3 coding DNA: TGTGCCTGGAGTGAGGGGGAGGGATATCAGCCCCAGCATTTT. The chain has TRBV30 and TRBJ1-5; the D gene is possibly TRBD1 (6 bases). Between the trimmed V and J ends, which lost 1 base and 5 bases, there was a span of 12 bases. The germline CDR1 and CDR2 sequences are GTSNPN and SVGIG (reference sequence). The length of the CDR3 is 14 residues.

J is TRBJ1-1 and V is TRBV11-1; no reliable D call. V shed 0 bases and J shed 3 bases, with 8 bases lying between them. Germline V lookup: CDR1 SGHAT, CDR2 FQDESV (reference sequence). This CDR3 comprises 14 residues. DNA for the CDR3: TGTGCCAGCAGCTTAGCAGGGATCGACACTGAAGCTTTCTTT. This sequence encodes CASSLAGIDTEAFF.

CDR3 sequence (DNA): TGTGCCAGCAGTGAGGGACAGGGGGCCCAGCCCCAGCATTTT. Translated: CASSEGQGAQPQHF. The chain employs TRBV6-1 and TRBJ1-5; 12 nucleotides agree with TRBD1. Germline V lookup: CDR1 MNHNS, CDR2 SASEGT. This CDR3 is 14 amino acids long. The J segment lost 7 bases and the V segment lost 3 bases, leaving 1 base of the junction unmatched.

This chain connects TRBV10-3 to TRBJ1-1; D might be TRBD1 (6 bases). The CDR3 is 14 residues long. Germline assignment: CDR1 ENHRY and CDR2 SYGVKD. V gave up 2 bases and J gave up 4 bases, with 11 bases separating them. Here the CDR3 reads CAISENRVSTEAFF. CDR3 DNA sequence: TGTGCCATCAGTGAGAACAGGGTATCCACTGAAGCTTTCTTT.

The rearrangement links TRBV5-6 to TRBJ2-1; 9 bases map to TRBD2. There are 16 residues in the CDR3. Losses at the gene ends were 2 bases for V and 4 bases for J; bases not matched to a gene: 7. Germline CDR1 and CDR2: SGHDT and YYEEEE. The CDR3 DNA sequence: TGTGCCAGCAGCTTCAATAGCGGGAGTGCTTACAATGAGCAGTTCTTC. It codes for CASSFNSGSAYNEQFF.

For the CDR3, the DNA is TGCGCCAGCAGTGACGACCAGCTCCGCCCTGACTCAGATACGCAGTATTTT. Protein sequence: CASSDDQLRPDSDTQYF. This chain connects TRBV10-2 to TRBJ2-3, with D hard to call. This CDR3 has 17 amino acids. V gave up 3 bases and J gave up 4 bases, with 20 bases separating them. Germline V gene sequence: CDR1 WSHSY, CDR2 SAAADI.

The gene calls are TRBV19 and TRBJ1-3; D call uncertain. This CDR3 has 13 amino acids. V was cut by 6 bases and J by 6 bases, with 12 bases left in between. Germline V gene lookup returns CDR1 LNHDA and CDR2 SQIVND (reference sequence). The CDR3 coding sequence is TGTGCCAGTAGGCCCTTCTCGGCAAACACCATATATTTT. Translated, it gives CASRPFSANTIYF.

The J gene is TRBJ1-5, the V gene TRBV30; 7 bases match TRBD1. The CDR3 runs 16 residues. Germline-derived CDR1 and CDR2 are GTSNPN and SVGIG (reference sequence). The V and J ends lost 0 bases and 2 bases, in that order; junction bases with no gene match: 7. The DNA for the CDR3 is TGTGCCTGGAGTGTAGGGGGAGGGGGCGGCAATCAGCCCCAGCATTTT. Protein sequence: CAWSVGGGGGNQPQHF.

J is TRBJ2-5 and V is TRBV7-2; D is undetermined. CDR3 length: 13 amino acids. Deletions cut 1 base from V and 2 bases from J, with 5 bases between. CDR1 is SGHTA, CDR2 FQGNSA, per germline. CDR3 protein: CASSLEWQETQYF. As DNA, the CDR3 is TGTGCCAGCAGCTTAGAGTGGCAAGAGACCCAGTACTTC. Full variable domain (missing parts from reference TRBV7-2 and TRBJ2-5): GAGVSQSPSNKVTEKGKDVELRCDPISGHTALYWYRQSLGQGLEFLIYFQGNSAPDKSGLPSDRFSAERTGGSVSTLTIQRTQQEDSAVYLCASSLEWQETQYFGPGTRLLVL.

V usage is TRBV30 and J usage is TRBJ2-7; the D is unclear. V was cut by 0 bases and J by 3 bases, with 6 bases left in between. The CDR3 loop spans 12 amino acids. Germline CDR1 GTSNPN, CDR2 SVGIG (reference sequence). The CDR3, as DNA: TGTGCCTGGAGTGTACAGTTCTACGAGCAGTACTTC. Translating it yields CAWSVQFYEQYF.

This sequence joins TRBV4-1 and TRBJ2-1, with D maybe TRBD2 (6 bases). The V gene's germline CDR1 is MGHRA and CDR2 YSYEKL. The CDR3 contains 16 residues. V shed 4 bases and J shed 12 bases, with 25 bases lying between them. The DNA for the CDR3 is TGCGCCAGCAGCCCTCTTAGCGGACAACGGGGAGATGCGCAGTTCTTC. This gives the protein CASSPLSGQRGDAQFF.

V and J are TRBV5-6 and TRBJ2-2; 7 nucleotides agree with TRBD1. Germline assignment: CDR1 SGHDT and CDR2 YYEEEE. CDR3 size: 15 residues. V lost 7 bases and J lost 2; bases outside the gene matches: 8. As DNA, the CDR3 is TGTGCCAGCGGATTAACAGGGGTTAACACCGGGGAGCTGTTTTTT. Its translation: CASGLTGVNTGELFF.

The genes are TRBV10-3 and TRBJ1-1; a possible D gene is TRBD1 (5 bases). The CDR3 length is 13 residues. Germline V lookup: CDR1 ENHRY, CDR2 SYGVKD. Between the trimmed V and J ends, which lost 7 bases and 6 bases, there was a span of 15 bases. CDR3 loop: CAITPGGSAEAFF. CDR3 DNA: TGTGCCATCACCCCGGGGGGTTCGGCTGAAGCTTTCTTT.